The clone carrying this TCR beta chain occurred a few times. This sample was included in a study of T-cell reconstitution after alpha-beta-depleted transplantation in children. Using unique molecular identifiers, the investigators prepared the TCRbeta library. Via MiXCR, TCRdb re-called the PCR reads, giving one row per CDR3 protein. The sample holds approximately 350,000 distinct CDR3 sequences, 13% seen once. V dropped 1 base and J dropped 5; count of bases not matched to a gene: 3. Looked up from germline, CDR1 is SGHRS and CDR2 is YFSETQ. The CDR3 totals 14 residues. This sample comprised PBMCs, obtained from the stem cell graft. The genes are TRBV5-1 and TRBJ2-3, with 8 bases lining up with TRBD1. This receptor was identified in a human donor who donated a stem cell graft to a child with Fanconi anemia. DNA of the CDR3: TGCGCCAGCAGCTTGACAGGGGGTGAAGATACGCAGTATTTT. The encoded protein is CASSLTGGEDTQYF.